A single sample gave rise to the 17 T cell receptor beta chains below, sequenced in a study of T cell responses to AZD1222 COVID-19 vaccine. The repertoire was sequenced with immunoSEQ multiplex PCR; TCRdb's copy has only in-frame clones and lacks some. The sample has 150,000 to 200,000 clones; nearly 95% are singletons. Sequencing used peripheral blood, obtained 28 days after the second AZD1222 dose. The receptors come from an adult who received the AZD1222 COVID-19 vaccine.

Only one count was recorded for this clone. The chain carries TRBV21-1 and TRBJ1-3; TRBD1 was called by the table and not checked on the DNA. TRBV21-1 is a pseudogene locus. The CDR3 covers 17 residues. CDR3 protein: CASSKVCQGNSGNTIYF. The DNA for the CDR3 is TGTGCCAGCAGCAAAGTGTGCCAGGGGAACTCTGGAAACACCATATATTTT.

The chain uses TRBV9 and TRBJ1-2; D remains ambiguous. Germline CDR1 reads SGDLS; CDR2 reads YYNGEE. V lost 2 bases and J 6 bases, leaving 8 bases between the germline ends. CDR3 length: 12 amino acids. The CDR3 protein is CASSVDGDGYTF. The CDR3 DNA is TGTGCCAGCAGCGTCGACGGTGATGGCTACACCTTC.

With respect to this clone: The sample holds other DNA sequences that translate to the same CDR3. V and J are TRBV18 and TRBJ1-1, with no clear D. This CDR3 contains 13 residues. Trimming took 3 bases from V and 1 from J, leaving 6 bases between them. Germline values: CDR1 KGHSH, CDR2 LQKENI. The DNA of the CDR3 is TGTGCCAGCTCACCCGCCGGGAACACTGAAGCTTTCTTT. Encoded protein: CASSPAGNTEAFF.

This clone was seen only a few times. The gene calls are TRBV5-1 and TRBJ2-7; D is unresolved. V was clipped by 3 bases and J by 0 bases, with 16 bases between them. The CDR3 covers 16 residues. The V gene's germline CDR1 is SGHRS and CDR2 YFSETQ. CDR3 in amino acids: CASSYGRVAGSYEQYF. CDR3 nucleotide sequence: TGCGCCAGCAGCTATGGACGGGTAGCTGGCTCCTACGAGCAGTACTTC.

The J gene is TRBJ2-2, the V gene TRBV11-2; 12 bases match TRBD1. This CDR3 comprises 17 residues. After removal of 8 bases from V and 15 bases from J, the junction contained 22 bases not matched to a gene. Looked up from germline, CDR1 is SGHAT and CDR2 is FQNNGV. The CDR3 here is CASAKNTPGQGAPRVFF. The CDR3 DNA follows: TGTGCCAGCGCAAAAAATACCCCGGGACAGGGGGCCCCGAGGGTGTTTTTT.

The V gene is TRBV7-9, the J gene TRBJ1-2, with 9 nucleotides matching TRBD1. The CDR3 runs to 16 residues. CDR1 SEHNR and CDR2 FQNEAQ come from the germline V gene (reference sequence). Unmatched junction bases numbered 9, after V lost 3 bases and J lost 4 bases. The CDR3 DNA is TGTGCCAGCAGCTTGGGCGAACAGGGGGCTCTCTATGGCTACACCTTC. Translated, it gives CASSLGEQGALYGYTF.

The chain joins TRBV12-3 or TRBV12-4 to TRBJ1-1; no firm D call. The CDR3 has 12 amino acids. V lost 6 bases and J 3 bases, leaving 8 bases between the germline ends. CDR3 protein: CASSPRHTEAFF. The CDR3, as DNA: TGTGCCAGCAGCCCCCGGCACACTGAAGCTTTCTTT.

This rearrangement joins TRBV5-6 to TRBJ1-6; a possible D gene is TRBD1 (5 bases). V gave up 3 bases and J gave up 9 bases, with 16 bases separating them. This CDR3 region has 15 residues. Germline CDR1 SGHDT, CDR2 YYEEEE. This CDR3 reads CASSSTGRGISPLHF. The CDR3 nucleotides are TGTGCCAGCAGCTCGACGGGACGGGGGATTTCACCCCTCCACTTT.

The rearrangement joins TRBV11-2 to TRBJ2-1; 10 nucleotides line up with TRBD1. Per germline, CDR1 SGHAT and CDR2 FQNNGV. Germline trimming cut 3 bases from V and 8 bases from J; bases unmatched to any gene: 7. The CDR3 covers 15 residues. The CDR3 nucleotides read TGTGCCAGCAGCTTCCCGACAGGGGGCTTGTATGAGCAGTTCTTC. Protein: CASSFPTGGLYEQFF. The full variable domain, its missing parts supplied by reference TRBV11-2 and TRBJ2-1, is EAGVAQSPRYKIIEKRQSVAFWCNPISGHATLYWYQQILGQGPKLLIQFQNNGVVDDSQLPKDRFSAERLKGVDSTLKIQPAKLEDSAVYLCASSFPTGGLYEQFFGPGTRLTVL.

V gene TRBV7-9 combines with J gene TRBJ1-2; the D gene is possibly TRBD1 (5 bases). CDR3 length: 15 residues. Per germline, CDR1 SEHNR and CDR2 FQNEAQ (reference sequence). The germline V and J ends were trimmed by 3 bases and 0 bases, with 11 bases remaining between them. CDR3 in amino acids: CASSFTDISNYGYTF. The CDR3, as DNA: TGTGCCAGCAGCTTCACGGACATATCTAACTATGGCTACACCTTC.

J is TRBJ1-6 and V is TRBV30, with 7 bases that match TRBD1. The trim removed 1 base at V and 13 bases at J, leaving 13 bases unmatched. The CDR3 has 15 residues. Germline V CDR1 and CDR2: GTSNPN, SVGIG (reference sequence). The CDR3 DNA reads as TGTGCCTGGAGTGAAAAGACAGGGAAGGAAGGTCCCCTCCACTTT. This gives the protein CAWSEKTGKEGPLHF.

The rearrangement uses TRBV18 and TRBJ2-7, with D perhaps TRBD2 (5 bases). The germline V gene has CDR1 KGHSH and CDR2 LQKENI. The V end was cut by 2 bases, the J end by 2 bases, with 10 bases between. The CDR3 totals 14 residues. CDR3 DNA: TGTGCCAGCTCACCAGTCCCCGGGACCTACGAGCAGTACTTC. Amino acid sequence: CASSPVPGTYEQYF. The whole variable domain, filled in from reference TRBV18 and TRBJ2-7, reads NAGVMQNPRHLVRRRGQEARLRCSPMKGHSHVYWYRQLPEEGLKFMVYLQKENIIDESGMPKERFSAEFPKEGPSILRIQQVVRGDSAAYFCASSPVPGTYEQYFGPGTRLTVT.

The V call is TRBV28, the J call TRBJ2-7, with D uncertain. The CDR3 totals 15 residues. In germline, CDR1 is MDHEN, CDR2 SYDVKM. The ends were cut back, 4 bases at V and 3 bases at J, with 16 bases in the middle. CDR3 DNA sequence: TGTGCCAGCAGTTCCCGTCTAGGAATATTCTACGAGCAGTACTTC. It translates to CASSSRLGIFYEQYF.

V and J are TRBV27 and TRBJ1-2, with 8 nucleotides matching TRBD1. This CDR3 has 17 residues. The germline V gene encodes CDR1 MNHEY and CDR2 SMNVEV (reference sequence). Trimming took 3 bases from V and 4 from J; bases not matched to a gene: 13. The CDR3 loop is CASSLTWDRSSFYGYTF. Here the CDR3 DNA reads TGTGCCAGCAGTTTGACCTGGGACAGGTCATCTTTCTATGGCTACACCTTC.

The rearrangement links TRBV7-9 to TRBJ2-7; TRBD1 or TRBD2 may be the D gene (6 bases each). The V end was cut by 4 bases, the J end by 0 bases, with 10 bases between. CDR1 is SEHNR and CDR2 is FQNEAQ in the germline V gene (reference sequence). CDR3 length: 14 amino acids. CDR3 residues: CASSSEGGSYEQYF. The CDR3 coding sequence is TGTGCCAGCAGCTCCGAGGGGGGCTCCTACGAGCAGTACTTC.

DNA for the CDR3: TGTGCCAGTAGACAAGCGGGAGAGTCCTACGAGCAGTACTTC. Its protein product is CASRQAGESYEQYF. J is TRBJ2-7 and V is TRBV19; 8 bases fit TRBD2. CDR3 length: 14 amino acids. CDR1 is LNHDA and CDR2 is SQIVND in the germline V gene (reference sequence). Losses at the gene ends were 6 bases for V and 1 base for J; bases not matched to a gene: 5.

The chain recombines TRBV5-1 with TRBJ1-1; no clear D gene. V was shortened by 0 bases and J by 5 bases, with 11 bases between the two germline ends. CDR1 is SGHRS, CDR2 YFSETQ, per germline. This CDR3 spans 14 amino acids. CDR3 coding DNA: TGCGCCAGCAGCTTGGGTACAGTGATAACTGAAGCTTTCTTT. Translating gives CASSLGTVITEAFF.